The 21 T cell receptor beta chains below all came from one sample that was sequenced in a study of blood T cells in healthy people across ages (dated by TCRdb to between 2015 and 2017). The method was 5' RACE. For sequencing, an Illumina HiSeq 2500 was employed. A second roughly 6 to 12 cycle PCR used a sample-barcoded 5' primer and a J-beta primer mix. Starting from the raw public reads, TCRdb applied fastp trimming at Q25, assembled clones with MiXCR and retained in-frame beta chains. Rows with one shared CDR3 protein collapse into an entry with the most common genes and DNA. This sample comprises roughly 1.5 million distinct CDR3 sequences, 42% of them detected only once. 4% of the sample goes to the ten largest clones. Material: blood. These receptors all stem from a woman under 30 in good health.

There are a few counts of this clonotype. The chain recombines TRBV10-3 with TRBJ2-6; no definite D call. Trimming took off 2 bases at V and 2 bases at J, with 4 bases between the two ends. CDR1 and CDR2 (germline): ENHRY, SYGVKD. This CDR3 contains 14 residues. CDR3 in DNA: TGTGCCATCAGTGAGGAAGCTGGGGCCAACGTCCTGACTTTC. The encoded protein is CAISEEAGANVLTF.

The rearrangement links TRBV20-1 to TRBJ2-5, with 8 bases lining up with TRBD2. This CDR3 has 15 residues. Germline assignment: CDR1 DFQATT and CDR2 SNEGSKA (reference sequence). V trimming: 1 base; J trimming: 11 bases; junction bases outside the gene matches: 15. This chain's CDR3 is CSARGWGSGVNEQYF. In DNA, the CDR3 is TGCAGTGCTAGAGGTTGGGGTAGCGGGGTCAATGAGCAGTACTTC.

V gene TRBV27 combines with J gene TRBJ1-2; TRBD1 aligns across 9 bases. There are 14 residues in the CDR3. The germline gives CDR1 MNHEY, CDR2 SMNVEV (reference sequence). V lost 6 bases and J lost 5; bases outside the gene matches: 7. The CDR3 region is CASSLHGQGYGYTF. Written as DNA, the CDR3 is TGTGCCAGCAGCTTACATGGACAGGGGTATGGCTACACCTTC.

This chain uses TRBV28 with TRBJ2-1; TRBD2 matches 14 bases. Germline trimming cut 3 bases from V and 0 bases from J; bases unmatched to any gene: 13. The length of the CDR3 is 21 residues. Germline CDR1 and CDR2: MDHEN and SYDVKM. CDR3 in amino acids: CASSFPPWTSGRPSSYNEQFF. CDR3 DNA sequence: TGTGCCAGCAGTTTCCCCCCCTGGACTAGCGGGAGGCCCAGCTCCTACAATGAGCAGTTCTTC.

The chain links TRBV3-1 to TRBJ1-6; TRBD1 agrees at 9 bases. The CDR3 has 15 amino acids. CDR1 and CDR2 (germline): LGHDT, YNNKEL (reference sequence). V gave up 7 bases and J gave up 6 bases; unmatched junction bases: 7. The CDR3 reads CASTQGQGLNSPLHF. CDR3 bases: TGTGCCAGCACCCAGGGACAGGGTCTTAATTCACCCCTCCACTTT.

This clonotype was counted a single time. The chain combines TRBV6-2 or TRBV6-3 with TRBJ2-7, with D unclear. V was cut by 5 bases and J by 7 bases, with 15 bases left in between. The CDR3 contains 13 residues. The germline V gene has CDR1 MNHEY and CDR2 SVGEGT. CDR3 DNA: TGTGCCAGCAGTCCGCGTCCTGGAGAGGAGCAGTACTTC. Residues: CASSPRPGEEQYF.

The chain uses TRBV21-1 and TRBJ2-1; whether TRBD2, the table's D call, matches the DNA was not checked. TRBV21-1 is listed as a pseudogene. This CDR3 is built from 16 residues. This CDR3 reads CASSKPTSGRANEQFF. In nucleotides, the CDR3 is TGTGCCAGCAGCAAACCGACTAGCGGGAGGGCCAATGAGCAGTTCTTC.

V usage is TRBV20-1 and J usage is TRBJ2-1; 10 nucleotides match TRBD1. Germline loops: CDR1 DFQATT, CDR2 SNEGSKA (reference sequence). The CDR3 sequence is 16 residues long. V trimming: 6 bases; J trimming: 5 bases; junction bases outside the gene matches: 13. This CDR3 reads CSAKDRGSGPHNEQFF. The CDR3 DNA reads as TGCAGTGCCAAGGACAGGGGGAGTGGCCCCCACAATGAGCAGTTCTTC.

The CDR3 DNA reads TGTGCCACCAGCAGAGGCCCTGGACAGCTTGAAGCTTTCTTT. Translation gives CATSRGPGQLEAFF. The chain employs TRBV15 and TRBJ1-1, with a weak D call TRBD1 (6 bases). Trimming shortened V by 1 base and J by 7 bases, and 13 bases separated the two germline ends. There are 14 residues in the CDR3. Germline V gives CDR1 LNHNV, CDR2 YYDKDF (reference sequence).

The CDR3 nucleotides read TGCAGTGCTAGAGCGGGACTTGAGTATGGCTACACCTTC. Translated: CSARAGLEYGYTF. This sequence joins TRBV20-1 and TRBJ1-2; the D gene is possibly TRBD1 (5 bases). The CDR3 totals 13 residues. V gave up 1 base and J gave up 5 bases, with 11 bases separating them. Germline CDR1 is DFQATT and CDR2 is SNEGSKA (reference sequence).

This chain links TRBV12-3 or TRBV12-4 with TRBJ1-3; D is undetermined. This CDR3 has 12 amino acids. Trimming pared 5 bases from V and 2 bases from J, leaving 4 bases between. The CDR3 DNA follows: TGTGCCAGCAGTCACACTGGAAACACCATATATTTT. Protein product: CASSHTGNTIYF.

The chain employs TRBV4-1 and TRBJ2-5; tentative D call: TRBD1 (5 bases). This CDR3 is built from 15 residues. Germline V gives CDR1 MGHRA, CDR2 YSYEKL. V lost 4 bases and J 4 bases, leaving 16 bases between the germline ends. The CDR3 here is CASSLGPGPRETQYF. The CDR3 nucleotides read TGCGCCAGCAGCCTGGGGCCCGGGCCTAGAGAGACCCAGTACTTC.

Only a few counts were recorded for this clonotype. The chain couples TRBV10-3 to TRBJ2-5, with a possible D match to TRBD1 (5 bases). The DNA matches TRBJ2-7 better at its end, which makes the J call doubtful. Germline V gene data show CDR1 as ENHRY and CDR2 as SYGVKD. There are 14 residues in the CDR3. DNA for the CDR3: TGTGCCATCAGTAAGCCGACAGCAACCTACGAGCAGTACTTC. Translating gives CAISKPTATYEQYF.

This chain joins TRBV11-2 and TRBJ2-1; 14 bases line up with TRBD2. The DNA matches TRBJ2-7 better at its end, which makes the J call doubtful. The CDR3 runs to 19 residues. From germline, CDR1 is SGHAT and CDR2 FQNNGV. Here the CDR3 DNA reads TGTGCCAGCAGCGCTAGACGGACTAGCGGGAGGAGCTCCTACAATGAGCAGTACTTC. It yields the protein CASSARRTSGRSSYNEQYF.

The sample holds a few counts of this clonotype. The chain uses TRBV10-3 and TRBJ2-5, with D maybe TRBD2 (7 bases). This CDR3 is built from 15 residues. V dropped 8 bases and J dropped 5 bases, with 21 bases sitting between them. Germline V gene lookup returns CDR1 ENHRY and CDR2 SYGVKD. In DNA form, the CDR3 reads TGTGCCATCGGGGGGGCGAGCCCGCATAAGGAGACCCAGTACTTC. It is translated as CAIGGASPHKETQYF.

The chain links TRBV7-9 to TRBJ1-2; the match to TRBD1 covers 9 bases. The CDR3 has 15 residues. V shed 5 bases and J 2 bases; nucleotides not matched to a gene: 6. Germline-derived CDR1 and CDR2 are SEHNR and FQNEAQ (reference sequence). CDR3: CASSTWDRENYGYTF. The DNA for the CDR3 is TGTGCCAGCAGCACCTGGGACAGGGAAAACTATGGCTACACCTTC.

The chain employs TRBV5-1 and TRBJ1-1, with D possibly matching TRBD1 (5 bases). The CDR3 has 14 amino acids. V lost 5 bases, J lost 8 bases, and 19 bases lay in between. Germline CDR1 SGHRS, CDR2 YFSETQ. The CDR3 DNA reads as TGCGCCAGCAGGGGGGACTGGGCAGAGGGAGAAGCTTTCTTT. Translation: CASRGDWAEGEAFF.

Here the CDR3 DNA reads TGCGCCAGCAGTCCCGGACAGGGCATCGATGAGCAGTTCTTC. It yields the protein CASSPGQGIDEQFF. The chain links TRBV5-1 to TRBJ2-1; 8 bases align to TRBD1. The CDR3 contains 14 residues. With V trimmed by 5 bases and J by 8 bases, 9 bases remained unmatched. Germline-derived CDR1 and CDR2 are SGHRS and YFSETQ.

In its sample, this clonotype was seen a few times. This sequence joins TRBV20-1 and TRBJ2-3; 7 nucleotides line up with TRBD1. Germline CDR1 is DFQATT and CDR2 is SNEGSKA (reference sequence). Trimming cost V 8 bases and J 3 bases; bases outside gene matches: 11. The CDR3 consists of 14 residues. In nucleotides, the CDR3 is TGCAGTTCAGTTGACAGGGATTTAACAGATACGCAGTATTTT. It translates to CSSVDRDLTDTQYF.

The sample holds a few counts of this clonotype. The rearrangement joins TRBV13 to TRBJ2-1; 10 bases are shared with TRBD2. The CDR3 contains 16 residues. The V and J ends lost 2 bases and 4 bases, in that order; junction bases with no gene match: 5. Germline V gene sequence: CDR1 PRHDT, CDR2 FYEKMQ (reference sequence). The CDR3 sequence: CASSLPGTSAYNEQFF. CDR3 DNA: TGTGCCAGCAGCTTACCCGGGACTAGCGCTTACAATGAGCAGTTCTTC.

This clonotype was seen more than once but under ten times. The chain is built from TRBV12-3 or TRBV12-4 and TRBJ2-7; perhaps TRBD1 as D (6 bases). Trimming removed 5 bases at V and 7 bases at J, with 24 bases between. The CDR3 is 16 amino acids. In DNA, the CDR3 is TGTGCCAGCAGTGGTTGGTGGCAGGGGACAAACAATGAGCAGTACTTC. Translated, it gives CASSGWWQGTNNEQYF.